A single sample is the source of the 17 T cell receptor beta chains below, sequenced in a study of blood T cell repertoires in COVID-19. Assay used: immunoSEQ multiplex PCR; TCRdb lists only in-frame clones, some missing. The sample yields over 50,000 clones, 75% to 95% seen once. The material sequenced was peripheral blood. These receptors were taken from a man over 45 with active COVID-19.

The chain combines TRBV4-2 with TRBJ2-2; 10 bases are a match to TRBD2. With V trimmed by 3 bases and J by 0 bases, 4 bases remained unmatched. Germline V gene sequence: CDR1 LGHNA, CDR2 YNFKEQ. The CDR3 covers 17 residues. DNA for the CDR3: TGTGCCAGCAGCCAGAAGCTAGCGGGGGCGAACACCGGGGAGCTGTTTTTT. It is translated as CASSQKLAGANTGELFF.

In this sample, this clone turned up once. J is TRBJ1-1 and V is TRBV18; D not certain. Germline V gives CDR1 KGHSH, CDR2 LQKENI. Trimming removed 2 bases at V and 6 bases at J, with 13 bases between. CDR3 size: 14 residues. The CDR3 DNA reads TGTGCCAGCTCACCAGGCCAACCGAGGGCTGAAGCTTTCTTT. Translated: CASSPGQPRAEAFF.

This sequence joins TRBV6-6 and TRBJ2-7; no definite D call. This CDR3 spans 14 amino acids. The V gene lost 4 bases and the J gene lost 1 base, with 11 bases spanning the gap. Germline CDR1 is MNHNY and CDR2 is SVGAGI (reference sequence). The CDR3 coding sequence is TGTGCCAGCAGTTCCGCAGGAAGATCCTACGAGCAGTACTTC. Protein sequence: CASSSAGRSYEQYF.

The chain couples TRBV4-2 to TRBJ2-7, with a tentative D call TRBD1 (5 bases). Germline CDR1 and CDR2: LGHNA and YNFKEQ. This CDR3 region has 14 residues. V shed 2 bases and J shed 2 bases, with 10 bases lying between them. CDR3 coding DNA: TGTGCCAGCAGCCAAATGACAGAAACCTACGAGCAGTACTTC. This gives the protein CASSQMTETYEQYF.

The chain links TRBV11-2 to TRBJ1-3; D not resolved. Germline V gives CDR1 SGHAT, CDR2 FQNNGV. The CDR3 length is 15 residues. V was cut by 5 bases and J by 4 bases, with 15 bases left in between. CDR3 amino acids: CASSPPSNPGNTIYF. CDR3 DNA: TGTGCCAGCAGCCCCCCAAGCAACCCCGGAAACACCATATATTTT.

V gene TRBV7-2 combines with J gene TRBJ1-1; D is uncertain. Germline CDR1 is SGHTA and CDR2 is FQGNSA. Trimming removed 10 bases from V and 4 bases from J, with 22 bases in between. The length of the CDR3 is 15 residues. CDR3 in amino acids: CATFPVRGGSTEAFF. The CDR3 DNA is TGTGCCACCTTCCCTGTCCGGGGTGGGTCCACTGAAGCTTTCTTT.

V and J are TRBV6-5 and TRBJ1-1; 9 bases match TRBD1. CDR1 MNHEY and CDR2 SVGAGI come from the germline V gene. There are 13 residues in the CDR3. V was pared by 2 bases and J by 7 bases, with 2 bases of the junction left unmatched. CDR3 nucleotide sequence: TGTGCCAGCAGTTACGACAGGGGGAGTGAAGCTTTCTTT. Amino acid sequence: CASSYDRGSEAFF.

V and J are TRBV5-1 and TRBJ1-6, with TRBD1 matching over 8 bases. The CDR3 covers 16 residues. Germline V gives CDR1 SGHRS, CDR2 YFSETQ. The V gene end was trimmed by 4 bases and the J gene end by 0 bases; junction bases not matched to a gene: 3. For the CDR3, the DNA is TGCGCCAGCAGCCGGGACAGGAGCTCCTATAATTCACCCCTCCACTTT. This codes for CASSRDRSSYNSPLHF.

This rearrangement joins TRBV7-9 to TRBJ2-7, with TRBD1 as a possible D gene (6 bases). The ends were cut back, 2 bases at V and 4 bases at J, with 18 bases in the middle. This CDR3 is built from 16 residues. Per germline, CDR1 SEHNR and CDR2 FQNEAQ (reference sequence). CDR3 sequence reads: CASSLLPGTPDYEQYF. The CDR3 nucleotides are TGTGCCAGCAGCTTATTGCCCGGGACACCAGATTACGAGCAGTACTTC.

The V call is TRBV7-2, the J call TRBJ1-1; unclear D gene. CDR1 and CDR2 (germline): SGHTA, FQGNSA. The ends were cut back, 5 bases at V and 2 bases at J, with 12 bases in the middle. This CDR3 region has 14 residues. The DNA for the CDR3 is TGTGCCAGCAGCCCGGACGGACTAAACACTGAAGCTTTCTTT. It specifies CASSPDGLNTEAFF.

This chain links TRBV5-4 with TRBJ2-1; 8 bases fit TRBD2. Germline trimming cut 0 bases from V and 9 bases from J; bases unmatched to any gene: 5. CDR3 length equals 14 residues. In germline, CDR1 is SGHNT, CDR2 YYREEE (reference sequence). For the CDR3, the DNA is TGTGCCAGCAGCTTGGGTAGCGGGAAGGGTGAGCAGTTCTTC. Protein: CASSLGSGKGEQFF.

This CDR3 is CASAALWAGGRETQYF. The CDR3 coding sequence is TGTGCCAGCGCGGCCCTTTGGGCAGGGGGCCGAGAGACCCAGTACTTC. The genes are TRBV28 and TRBJ2-5; the match to TRBD1 covers 8 bases. Germline V gene data show CDR1 as MDHEN and CDR2 as SYDVKM. The CDR3 totals 16 residues. Unmatched junction bases numbered 15, after V lost 8 bases and J lost 4 bases.

The genes are TRBV10-3 and TRBJ2-7; 9 bases agree with TRBD1. The CDR3 is 14 amino acids. Trimming cost V 0 bases and J 7 bases; bases outside gene matches: 4. Germline assignment: CDR1 ENHRY and CDR2 SYGVKD. CDR3 residues: CAISESAGTGEQYF. CDR3 nucleotide sequence: TGTGCCATCAGTGAGTCGGCCGGGACAGGGGAGCAGTACTTC.

This clone was detected only a few times. The J gene is TRBJ2-2, the V gene TRBV5-4; 7 bases are a match to TRBD1. V lost 5 bases and J lost 0; bases outside the gene matches: 7. There are 16 residues in the CDR3. CDR1 is SGHNT, CDR2 YYREEE, per germline (reference sequence). The chain's CDR3 is CASSHPGQSNTGELFF. CDR3 nucleotides: TGTGCCAGCAGTCATCCGGGACAGTCGAACACCGGGGAGCTGTTTTTT.

The genes are TRBV28 and TRBJ2-1; tentatively, D is TRBD2 (6 bases). This CDR3 has 14 residues. The germline gives CDR1 MDHEN, CDR2 SYDVKM. The V and J ends lost 2 bases and 9 bases respectively, with 14 bases between them. The CDR3 here is CASSLRALGGEQFF. In DNA form, the CDR3 reads TGTGCCAGCAGTTTACGCGCCCTGGGGGGTGAGCAGTTCTTC.

Remarks on this clone: This CDR3 is also generated by other DNA sequences in the sample. V gene TRBV12-3 or TRBV12-4 combines with J gene TRBJ1-5; a possible D gene is TRBD1 (6 bases). This CDR3 has 13 residues. V dropped 6 bases and J dropped 6 bases, with 12 bases sitting between them. CDR3 region: CASSTQGGQPQHF. The CDR3 nucleotides read TGTGCCAGCAGCACACAGGGTGGTCAGCCCCAGCATTTT.

The gene calls are TRBV19 and TRBJ1-4; the match to TRBD1 covers 10 bases. Germline CDR1 reads LNHDA; CDR2 reads SQIVND (reference sequence). The length of the CDR3 is 14 residues. With V trimmed by 4 bases and J by 6 bases, 2 bases remained unmatched. The CDR3 reads CASSRDRGYEKLFF. The CDR3 nucleotides are TGTGCCAGTAGTAGGGACAGGGGATATGAAAAACTGTTTTTT.